The text below deals with one T cell receptor (beta chain). In the original analysis: How many nucleated cells were present was estimated from reference gene primer amplification. The assay was immunoSEQ multiplex PCR, and TCRdb's table has in-frame clones only and misses some. V and J calls and clone size are copied from that table; D and trimming were computed from the DNA. The sample contains approximately 76,000 clones, over 70% of which appear only once. This sample is drawn from a study of blood T cell repertoires in COVID-19. Study-level background: Samples of COVID-19 (acute and convalescent) were obtained from the United States, Italy and Spain. From T cells, B-cell-depleted T cells, or PBMCs came the material, which was cDNA or gDNA.

The CDR3 sequence is 14 residues long. Germline CDR1 and CDR2: SGHAT and FQNNGV. V trimming: 6 bases; J trimming: 9 bases; junction bases outside the gene matches: 5. This sequence originates from a man between 50 and 59 years old with acute or convalescent COVID-19. The sample comprised peripheral blood. V gene TRBV11-2 combines with J gene TRBJ1-4; the match to TRBD1 covers 12 bases. CDR3 coding DNA: TGTGCCAGCAGTCGGGACAGGGGGCTTCAAAAACTGTTTTTT. It yields the protein CASSRDRGLQKLFF.